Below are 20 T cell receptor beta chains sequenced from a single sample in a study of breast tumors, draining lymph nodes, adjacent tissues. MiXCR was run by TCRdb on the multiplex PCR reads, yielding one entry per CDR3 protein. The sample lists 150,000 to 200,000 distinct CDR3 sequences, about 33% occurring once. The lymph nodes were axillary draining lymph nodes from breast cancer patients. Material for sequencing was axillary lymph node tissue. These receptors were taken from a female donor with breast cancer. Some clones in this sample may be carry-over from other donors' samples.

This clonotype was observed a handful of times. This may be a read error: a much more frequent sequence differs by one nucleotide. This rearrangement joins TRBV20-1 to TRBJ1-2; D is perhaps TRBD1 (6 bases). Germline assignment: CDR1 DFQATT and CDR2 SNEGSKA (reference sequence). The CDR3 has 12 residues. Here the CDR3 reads CSARGQNYGSTF. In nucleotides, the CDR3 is TGCAGTGCCAGAGGACAGAACTATGGCTCCACCTTC.

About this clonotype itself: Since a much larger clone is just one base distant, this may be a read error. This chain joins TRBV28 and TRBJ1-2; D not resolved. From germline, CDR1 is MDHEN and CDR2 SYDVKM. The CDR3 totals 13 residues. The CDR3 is CASSLSGSNGYAF. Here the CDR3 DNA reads TGTGCCAGCAGTTTAAGCGGAAGCAATGGCTACGCCTTC.

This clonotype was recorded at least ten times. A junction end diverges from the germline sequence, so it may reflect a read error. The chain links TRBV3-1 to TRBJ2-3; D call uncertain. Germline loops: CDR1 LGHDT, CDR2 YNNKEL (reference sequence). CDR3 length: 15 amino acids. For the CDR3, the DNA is TGTGCCAGCAGCCAAACACCCGGGCCTTTCTCAGACCTATCTTTT. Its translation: CASSQTPGPFSDLSF.

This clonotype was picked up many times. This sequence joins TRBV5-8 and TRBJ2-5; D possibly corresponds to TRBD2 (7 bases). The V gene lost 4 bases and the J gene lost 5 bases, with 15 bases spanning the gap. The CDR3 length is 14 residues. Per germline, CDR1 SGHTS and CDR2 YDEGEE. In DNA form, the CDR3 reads TGTGCCAGCAGCCAAGGGGGGGCCGGGGAGACCCAGTACTTC. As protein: CASSQGGAGETQYF. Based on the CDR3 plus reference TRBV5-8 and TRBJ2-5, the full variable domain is EAGVTQSPTHLIKTRGQQATLRCSPISGHTSVYWYQQALGLGLQFLLWYDEGEERNRGNFPPRFSGRQFPNYSSELNVNALELEDSALYLCASSQGGAGETQYFGPGTRLLVL.

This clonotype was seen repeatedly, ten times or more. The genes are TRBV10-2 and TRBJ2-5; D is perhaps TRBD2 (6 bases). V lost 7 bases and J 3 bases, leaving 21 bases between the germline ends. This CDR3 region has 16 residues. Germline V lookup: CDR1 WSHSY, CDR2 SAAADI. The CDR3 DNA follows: TGCGCCAGCACGGGATCCCTAGCGTCGCAAAAAGAGACCCAGTACTTC. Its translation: CASTGSLASQKETQYF.

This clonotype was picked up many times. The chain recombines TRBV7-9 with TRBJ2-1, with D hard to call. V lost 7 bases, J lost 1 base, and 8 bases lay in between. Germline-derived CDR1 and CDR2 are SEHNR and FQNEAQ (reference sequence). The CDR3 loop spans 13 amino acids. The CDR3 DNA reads TGTGCCAGCAAGGCGGATTCCTACAATGAGCAGTTCTTC. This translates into CASKADSYNEQFF.

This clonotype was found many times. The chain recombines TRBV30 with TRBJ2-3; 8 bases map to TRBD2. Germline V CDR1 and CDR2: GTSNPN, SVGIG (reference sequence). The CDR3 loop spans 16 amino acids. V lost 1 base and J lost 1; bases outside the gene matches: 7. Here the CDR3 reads CAWSAGGRGGTDTQYF. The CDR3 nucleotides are TGTGCCTGGAGTGCAGGCGGGCGGGGGGGCACAGATACGCAGTATTTT. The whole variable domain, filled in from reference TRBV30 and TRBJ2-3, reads SQTIHQWPATLVQPVGSPLSLECTVEGTSNPNLYWYRQAAGRGLQLLFYSVGIGQISSEVPQNLSASRPQDRQFILSSKKLLLSDSGFYLCAWSAGGRGGTDTQYFGPGTRLTVL.

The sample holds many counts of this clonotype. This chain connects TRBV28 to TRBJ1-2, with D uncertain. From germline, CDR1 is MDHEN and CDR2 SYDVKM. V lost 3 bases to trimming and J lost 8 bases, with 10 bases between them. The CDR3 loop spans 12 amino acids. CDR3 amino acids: CASSFPPGGYTF. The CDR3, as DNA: TGTGCCAGCAGTTTCCCCCCGGGGGGCTACACCTTC.

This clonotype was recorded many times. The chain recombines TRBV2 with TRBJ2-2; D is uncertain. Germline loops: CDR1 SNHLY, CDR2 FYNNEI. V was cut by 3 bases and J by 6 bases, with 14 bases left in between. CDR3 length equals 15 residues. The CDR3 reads CASSDFLKAAGELFF. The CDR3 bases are TGTGCCAGCAGTGACTTTCTGAAGGCGGCCGGGGAGCTGTTTTTT.

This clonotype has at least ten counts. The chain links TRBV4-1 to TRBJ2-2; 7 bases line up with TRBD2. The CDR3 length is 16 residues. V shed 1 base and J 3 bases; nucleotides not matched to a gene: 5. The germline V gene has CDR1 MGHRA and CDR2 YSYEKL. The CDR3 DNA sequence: TGCGCCAGCAGCCAAGGGCGGGGGTATGACACCGGGGAGCTGTTTTTT. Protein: CASSQGRGYDTGELFF.

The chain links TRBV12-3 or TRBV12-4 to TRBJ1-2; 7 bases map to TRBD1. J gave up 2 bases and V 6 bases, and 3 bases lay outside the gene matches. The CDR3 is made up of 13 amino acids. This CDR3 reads CASRDRENYGYTF. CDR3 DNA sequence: TGTGCCAGCAGAGACAGGGAAAACTATGGCTACACCTTC.

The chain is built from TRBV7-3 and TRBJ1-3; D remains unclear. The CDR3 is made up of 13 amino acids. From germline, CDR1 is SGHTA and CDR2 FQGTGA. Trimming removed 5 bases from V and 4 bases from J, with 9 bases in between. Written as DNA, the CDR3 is TGTGCCAGCAGCCCATCTGGAGGAAACACCATATATTTT. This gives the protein CASSPSGGNTIYF. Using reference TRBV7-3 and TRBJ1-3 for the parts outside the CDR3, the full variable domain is GAGVSQTPSNKVTEKGKYVELRCDPISGHTALYWYRQSLGQGPEFLIYFQGTGAADDSGLPNDRFFAVRPEGSVSTLKIQRTERGDSAVYLCASSPSGGNTIYFGEGSWLTVV.

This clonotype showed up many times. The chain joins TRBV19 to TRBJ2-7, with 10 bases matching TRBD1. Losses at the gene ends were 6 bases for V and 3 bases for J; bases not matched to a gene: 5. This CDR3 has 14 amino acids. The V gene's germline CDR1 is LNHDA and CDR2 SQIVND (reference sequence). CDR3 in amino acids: CASSAGTGVYEQYF. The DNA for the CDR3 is TGTGCCAGTAGCGCCGGGACAGGGGTCTACGAGCAGTACTTC. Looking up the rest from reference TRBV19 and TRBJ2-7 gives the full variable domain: DGGITQSPKYLFRKEGQNVTLSCEQNLNHDAMYWYRQDPGQGLRLIYYSQIVNDFQKGDIAEGYSVSREKKESFPLTVTSAQKNPTAFYLCASSAGTGVYEQYFGPGTRLTVT.

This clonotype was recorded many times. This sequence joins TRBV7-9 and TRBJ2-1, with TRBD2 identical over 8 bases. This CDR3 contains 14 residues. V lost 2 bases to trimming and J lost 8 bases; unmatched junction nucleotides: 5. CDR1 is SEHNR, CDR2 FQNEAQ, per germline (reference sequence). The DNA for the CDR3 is TGTGCCAGCAGCTTAAAAGTCGGGAGGGATGAGCAGTTCTTC. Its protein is CASSLKVGRDEQFF.

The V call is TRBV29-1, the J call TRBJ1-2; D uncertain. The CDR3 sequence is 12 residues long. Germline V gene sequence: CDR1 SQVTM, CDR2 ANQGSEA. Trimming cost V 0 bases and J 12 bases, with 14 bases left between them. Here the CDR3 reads CSVEDHLSGNTF. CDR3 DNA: TGCAGCGTTGAAGATCACCTCTCTGGAAACACCTTC.

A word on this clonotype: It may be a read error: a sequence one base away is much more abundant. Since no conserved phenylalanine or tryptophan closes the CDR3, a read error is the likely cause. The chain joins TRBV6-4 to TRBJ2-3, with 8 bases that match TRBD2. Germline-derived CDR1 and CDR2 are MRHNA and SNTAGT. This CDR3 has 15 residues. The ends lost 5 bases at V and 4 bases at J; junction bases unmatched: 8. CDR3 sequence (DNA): TGTGCCAGCAGTCGTGGAACGGGGGGGTCAGATACGCAGTATTCT. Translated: CASSRGTGGSDTQYS.

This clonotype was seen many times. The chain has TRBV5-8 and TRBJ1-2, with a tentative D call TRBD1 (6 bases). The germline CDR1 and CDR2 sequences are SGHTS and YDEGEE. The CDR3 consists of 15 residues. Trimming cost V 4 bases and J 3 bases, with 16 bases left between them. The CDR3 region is CASSKGTGYDYGYTF. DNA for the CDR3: TGTGCCAGCAGCAAAGGAACAGGGTATGACTATGGCTACACCTTC.

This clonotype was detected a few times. The CDR3 spells CASSPPFYSGSNPGELFF. The CDR3 nucleotides are TGTGCCAGCAGTCCTCCCTTTTATAGCGGGAGTAACCCCGGGGAGCTGTTTTTT. This rearrangement joins TRBV28 to TRBJ2-2, with 9 bases lining up with TRBD2. In germline, CDR1 is MDHEN, CDR2 SYDVKM. V was clipped by 5 bases and J by 6 bases; unmatched bases: 16. CDR3 length equals 18 residues.

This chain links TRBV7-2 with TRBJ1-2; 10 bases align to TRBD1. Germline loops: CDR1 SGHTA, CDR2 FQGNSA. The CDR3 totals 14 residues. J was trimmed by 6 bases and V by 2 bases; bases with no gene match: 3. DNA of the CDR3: TGTGCCAGCAGCTTAAGGGGGACAGGGGATGGCTACACCTTC. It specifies CASSLRGTGDGYTF.

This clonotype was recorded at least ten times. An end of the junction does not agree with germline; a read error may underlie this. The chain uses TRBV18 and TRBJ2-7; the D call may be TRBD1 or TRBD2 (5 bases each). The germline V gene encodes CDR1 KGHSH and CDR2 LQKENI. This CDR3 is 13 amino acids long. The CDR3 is CASSLGTANAHLF. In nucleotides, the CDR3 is TGTGCCAGCTCACTGGGGACGGCCAATGCCCATCTCTTC.